The clone carrying this T cell receptor beta chain was picked up a small number of times. Its matching antigen is unknown. This entry comes from a study of CD8 T cells in ankylosing spondylitis. Study observations and caveats: Roughly eight highly homologous variants made up a TCR beta motif that seemed to typify ankylosing spondylitis blood. Disease-linked clones bore a CD8+ phenotype, appearing relatively rarely in peripheral blood.

Making the TCR beta libraries involved quantitative 5'-RACE with molecular barcodes. In TCRdb, the 5' RACE reads were re-called with MiXCR into one record per CDR3 protein. Of some 700,000 distinct CDR3 sequences listed, around 20% are singletons. The V end was cut by 4 bases, the J end by 9 bases, with 16 bases between. The CDR3 has 14 residues. Input material: blood, either unsorted or a sorted T cell fraction (not recorded which). The sequence came from a male donor with ankylosing spondylitis. This chain joins TRBV12-3 or TRBV12-4 and TRBJ2-1; no reliable D call. Here the CDR3 reads CASSSPRNGGEQFF. CDR3 sequence (DNA): TGTGCCAGCAGTTCCCCTAGGAATGGTGGTGAGCAGTTCTTC.